This is a list of T cell receptor beta chains from one sample in a study of blood T cell repertoires in COVID-19. The protocol was immunoSEQ multiplex PCR, while the TCRdb copy is restricted to in-frame clones and leaves out a portion. The table lists 65,000 to 80,000 clones, roughly 84% of them singletons. Sequenced material: peripheral blood. Receptors were obtained from a human donor in a cohort sampled during active COVID-19. The CDR3 runs from the conserved cysteine through the conserved F or W. Fields, in order: V gene, clone size, J gene, D gene, CDR3 protein, CDR3 DNA. The D gene is left open where the match is weak. A row's size may be missing; if present it is once, few, many or a size class.

TRBV28	NA	TRBJ2-7	TRBD2	CASSLTSGSYEQYF	TGTGCCAGCAGTTTGACTAGCGGATCCTACGAGCAGTACTTC
TRBV5-4	NA	TRBJ2-1	TRBD2	CASSLKRGAGDEQFF	TGTGCCAGCAGCCTAAAGCGGGGGGCCGGGGATGAGCAGTTCTTC
TRBV19	NA	TRBJ1-5	TRBD1	CASSKGQSYNQPQHF	TGTGCCAGTAGTAAGGGACAGAGTTACAATCAGCCCCAGCATTTT
TRBV6-1	NA	TRBJ2-3	NA	CASSDPGTDTQYF	TGTGCCAGCAGTGACCCCGGGACAGATACGCAGTATTTT
TRBV10-1	NA	TRBJ2-3	NA	CASSESPGTDTQYF	TGCGCCAGCAGTGAAAGCCCCGGCACAGATACGCAGTATTTT
TRBV18	few	TRBJ1-4	NA	CASSPSLGATNEKLFF	TGTGCCAGCTCACCCTCTCTCGGGGCAACTAATGAAAAACTGTTTTTT
TRBV5-4	NA	TRBJ2-2	NA	CASSLQRSGELFF	TGTGCCAGCAGCTTGCAGCGGTCCGGGGAGCTGTTTTTT
TRBV18	NA	TRBJ2-3	NA	CASSPPTGGAGTDTQYF	TGTGCCAGCTCACCACCGACGGGGGGCGCCGGCACAGATACGCAGTATTTT
TRBV5-1	NA	TRBJ1-6	NA	CASSLNRQNSPLHF	TGCGCCAGCAGCTTGAACCGACAGAATTCACCCCTCCACTTT
TRBV6-2/TRBV6-3	NA	TRBJ2-4	NA	CASSYSGQEKNIQYF	TGTGCCAGCAGTTACTCGGGTCAGGAAAAAAACATTCAGTACTTC
TRBV2	NA	TRBJ2-2	NA	CASEGSSDTGELFF	TGTGCCAGCGAGGGCTCTTCGGACACCGGGGAGCTGTTTTTT
TRBV18	NA	TRBJ1-3	NA	CASSPFSGVEGNTIYF	TGTGCCAGCTCACCTTTCTCAGGGGTGGAAGGAAACACCATATATTTT
TRBV10-1	few	TRBJ1-2	TRBD1	CASSRDRVGYGYTF	TGCGCCAGCAGCCGAGACAGGGTGGGCTATGGCTACACCTTC
TRBV10-1	NA	TRBJ1-2	NA	CASSAGSTNYGYTF	TGCGCCAGCAGCGCAGGGTCCACTAACTATGGCTACACCTTC
TRBV5-5	few	TRBJ1-5	NA	CASSLAVQGIWQPQHF	TGTGCCAGCAGCTTGGCCGTCCAGGGGATATGGCAGCCCCAGCATTTT
TRBV5-8	NA	TRBJ1-2	TRBD1	CASSLRPGQGNYGYTF	TGTGCCAGCAGCCTCCGACCGGGACAGGGAAACTATGGCTACACCTTC
TRBV15	NA	TRBJ1-4	NA	CATSSGLTNEKLFF	TGTGCCACCAGCAGCGGGTTGACTAATGAAAAACTGTTTTTT
TRBV5-1	once	TRBJ2-7	TRBD2	CASSLASGSYEQYF	TGCGCCAGCAGCTTAGCTAGCGGGAGCTACGAGCAGTACTTC
TRBV21-1	NA	TRBJ1-4	NA	CASSKVHGEKLFF	TGTGCCAGCAGCAAGGTCCACGGTGAAAAACTGTTTTTT
TRBV2	NA	TRBJ1-5	TRBD1	CASSPSTGRNQPQHF	TGTGCCAGCAGTCCTTCGACAGGGCGCAATCAGCCCCAGCATTTT
TRBV7-9	NA	TRBJ2-1	TRBD1	CASSLGDRSSYNEQFF	TGTGCCAGCAGCTTAGGGGACAGATCTTCCTACAATGAGCAGTTCTTC
TRBV5-1	NA	TRBJ1-4	NA	CASSRKTPTNEKLFF	TGCGCCAGCAGTCGAAAAACACCGACTAATGAAAAACTGTTTTTT